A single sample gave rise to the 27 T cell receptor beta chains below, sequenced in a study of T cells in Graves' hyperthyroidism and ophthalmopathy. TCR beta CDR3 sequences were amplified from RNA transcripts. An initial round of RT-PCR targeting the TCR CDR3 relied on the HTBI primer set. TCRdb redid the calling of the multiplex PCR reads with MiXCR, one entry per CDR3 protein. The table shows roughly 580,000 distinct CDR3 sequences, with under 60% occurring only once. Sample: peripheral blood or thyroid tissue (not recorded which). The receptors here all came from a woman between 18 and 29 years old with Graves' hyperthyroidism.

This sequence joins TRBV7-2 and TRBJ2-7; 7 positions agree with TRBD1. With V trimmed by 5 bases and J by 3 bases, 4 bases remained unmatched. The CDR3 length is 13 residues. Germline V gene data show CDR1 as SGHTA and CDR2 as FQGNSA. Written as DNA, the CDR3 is TGTGCCAGCAGCATTCAGGGGGACTACGAGCAGTACTTC. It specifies CASSIQGDYEQYF.

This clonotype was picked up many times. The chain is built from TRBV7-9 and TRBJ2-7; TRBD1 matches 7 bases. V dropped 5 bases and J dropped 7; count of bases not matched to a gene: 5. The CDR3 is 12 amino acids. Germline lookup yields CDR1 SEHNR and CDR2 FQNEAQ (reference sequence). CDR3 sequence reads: CASSRDSHEQYF. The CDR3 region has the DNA TGTGCCAGCAGCCGGGACAGTCATGAGCAGTACTTC. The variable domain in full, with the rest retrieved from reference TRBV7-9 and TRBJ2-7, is DTGVSQNPRHKITKRGQNVTFRCDPISEHNRLYWYRQTLGQGPEFLTYFQNEAQLEKSRLLSDRFSAERPKGSFSTLEIQRTEQGDSAMYLCASSRDSHEQYFGPGTRLTVT.

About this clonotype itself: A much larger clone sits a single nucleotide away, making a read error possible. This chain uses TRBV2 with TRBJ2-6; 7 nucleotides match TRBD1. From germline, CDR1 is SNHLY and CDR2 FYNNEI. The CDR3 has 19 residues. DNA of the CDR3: TGTGCCAGCAGTGTCCCCCCGGGACAGAGGATCTCTGGGGCCAACGCCCTGACTTTC. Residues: CASSVPPGQRISGANALTF.

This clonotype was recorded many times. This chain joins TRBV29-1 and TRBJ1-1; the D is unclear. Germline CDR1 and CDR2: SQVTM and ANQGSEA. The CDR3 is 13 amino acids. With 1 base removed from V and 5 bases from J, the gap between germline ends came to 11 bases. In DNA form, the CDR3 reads TGCAGCGTTGAAGGACACGACCTGACTGAAGCTTTCTTT. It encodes CSVEGHDLTEAFF.

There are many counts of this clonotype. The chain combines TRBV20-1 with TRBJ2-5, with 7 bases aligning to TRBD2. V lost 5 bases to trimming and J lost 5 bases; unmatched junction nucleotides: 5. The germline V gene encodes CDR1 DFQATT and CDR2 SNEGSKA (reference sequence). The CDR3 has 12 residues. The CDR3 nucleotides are TGCAGTGCTGAGACTAGCAGGGAGACCCAGTACTTC. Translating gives CSAETSRETQYF.

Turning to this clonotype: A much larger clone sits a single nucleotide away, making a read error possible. In DNA, the CDR3 is TGTACCAGCAGCTTCGACAGGGGCCAAGAGACCCAGTACTTC. It yields the protein CTSSFDRGQETQYF. The rearrangement uses TRBV7-2 and TRBJ2-5; 8 bases align to TRBD1. Looked up from germline, CDR1 is SGHTA and CDR2 is FQGNSA. Trimming removed 3 bases from V and 1 base from J; junction bases left unmatched: 1. The CDR3 sequence is 14 residues long. Full variable domain (rest looked up from reference TRBV7-2 and TRBJ2-5): GAGVSQSPSNKVTEKGKDVELRCDPISGHTALYWYRQSLGQGLEFLIYFQGNSAPDKSGLPSDRFSAERTGGSVSTLTIQRTQQEDSAVYLCTSSFDRGQETQYFGPGTRLLVL.

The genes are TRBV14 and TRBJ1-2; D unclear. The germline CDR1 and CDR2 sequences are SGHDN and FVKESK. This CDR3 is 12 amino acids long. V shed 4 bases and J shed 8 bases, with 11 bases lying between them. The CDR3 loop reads CASSPGSRGYTF. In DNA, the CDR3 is TGTGCCAGCAGCCCGGGTTCCCGGGGCTACACCTTC. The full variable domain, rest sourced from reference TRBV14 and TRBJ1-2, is EAGVTQFPSHSVIEKGQTVTLRCDPISGHDNLYWYRRVMGKEIKFLLHFVKESKQDESGMPNNRFLAERTGGTYSTLKVQPAELEDSGVYFCASSPGSRGYTFGSGTRLTVV.

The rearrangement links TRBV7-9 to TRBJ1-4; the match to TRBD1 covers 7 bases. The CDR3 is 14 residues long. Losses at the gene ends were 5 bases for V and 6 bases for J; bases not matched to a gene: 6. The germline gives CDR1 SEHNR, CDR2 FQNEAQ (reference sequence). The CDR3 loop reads CASSPKGTDEKLFF. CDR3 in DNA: TGTGCCAGCAGCCCAAAAGGGACAGATGAAAAACTGTTTTTT.

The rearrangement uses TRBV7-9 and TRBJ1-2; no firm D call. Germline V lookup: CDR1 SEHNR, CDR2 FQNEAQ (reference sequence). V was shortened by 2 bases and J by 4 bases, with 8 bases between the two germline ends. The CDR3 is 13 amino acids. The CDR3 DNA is TGTGCCAGCAGCTTATGGGAGACCTATGGCTACACCTTC. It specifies CASSLWETYGYTF.

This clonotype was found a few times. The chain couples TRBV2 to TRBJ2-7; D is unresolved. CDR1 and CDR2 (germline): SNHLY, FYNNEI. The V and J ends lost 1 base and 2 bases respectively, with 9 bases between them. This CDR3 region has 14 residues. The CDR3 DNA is TGTGCCAGCAGTGAAGACCCGGAAGCCTACGAGCAGTACTTC. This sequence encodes CASSEDPEAYEQYF. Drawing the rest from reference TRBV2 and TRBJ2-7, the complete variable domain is EPEVTQTPSHQVTQMGQEVILRCVPISNHLYFYWYRQILGQKVEFLVSFYNNEISEKSEIFDDQFSVERPDGSNFTLKIRSTKLEDSAMYFCASSEDPEAYEQYFGPGTRLTVT.

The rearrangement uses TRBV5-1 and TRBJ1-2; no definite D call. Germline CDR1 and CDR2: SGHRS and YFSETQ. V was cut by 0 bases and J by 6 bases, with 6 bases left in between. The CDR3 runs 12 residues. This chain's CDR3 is CASSLGHDGYTF. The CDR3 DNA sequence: TGCGCCAGCAGCTTGGGACACGATGGCTACACCTTC.

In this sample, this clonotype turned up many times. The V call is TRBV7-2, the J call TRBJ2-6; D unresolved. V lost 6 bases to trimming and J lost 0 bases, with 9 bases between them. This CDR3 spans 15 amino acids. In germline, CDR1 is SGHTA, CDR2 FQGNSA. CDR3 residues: CASRSAASGANVLTF. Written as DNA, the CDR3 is TGTGCCAGCAGAAGCGCCGCCTCTGGGGCCAACGTCCTGACTTTC.

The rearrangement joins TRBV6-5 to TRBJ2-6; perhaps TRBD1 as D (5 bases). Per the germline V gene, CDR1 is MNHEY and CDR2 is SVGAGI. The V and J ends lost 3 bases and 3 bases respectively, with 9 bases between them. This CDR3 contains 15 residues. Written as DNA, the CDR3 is TGTGCCAGCAGTTATAAGGGGTATGGGGCCAACGTCCTGACTTTC. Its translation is CASSYKGYGANVLTF.

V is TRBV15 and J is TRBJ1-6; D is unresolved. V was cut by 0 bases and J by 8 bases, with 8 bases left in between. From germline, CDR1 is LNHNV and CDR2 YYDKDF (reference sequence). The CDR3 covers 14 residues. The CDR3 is CATSREVVDSPLHF. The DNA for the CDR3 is TGTGCCACCAGCAGAGAGGTCGTGGATTCACCCCTCCACTTT.

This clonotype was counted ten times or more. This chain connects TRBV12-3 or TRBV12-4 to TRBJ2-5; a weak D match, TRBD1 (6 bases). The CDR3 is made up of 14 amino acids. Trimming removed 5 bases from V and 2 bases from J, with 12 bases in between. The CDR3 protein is CASSVQGRQETQYF. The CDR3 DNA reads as TGTGCCAGCAGTGTACAGGGTCGACAAGAGACCCAGTACTTC.

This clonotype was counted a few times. The CDR3 region has the DNA TGTGCCACCAGTGGTGTGGCTGAAAACGACGAGCAGTACTTC. Its translation: CATSGVAENDEQYF. The chain joins TRBV24-1 to TRBJ2-7; D gene unclear. CDR3 length equals 14 residues. Germline V gene lookup returns CDR1 KGHDR and CDR2 SFDVKD. Between the trimmed V and J ends, which lost 5 bases and 5 bases, there was a span of 15 bases.

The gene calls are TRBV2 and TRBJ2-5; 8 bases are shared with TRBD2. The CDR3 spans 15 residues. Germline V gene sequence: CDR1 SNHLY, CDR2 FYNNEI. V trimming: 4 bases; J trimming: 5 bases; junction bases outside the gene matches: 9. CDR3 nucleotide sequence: TGTGCCAGCAGTGCCCGACTAGCGCCTCAGGAGACCCAGTACTTC. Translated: CASSARLAPQETQYF.

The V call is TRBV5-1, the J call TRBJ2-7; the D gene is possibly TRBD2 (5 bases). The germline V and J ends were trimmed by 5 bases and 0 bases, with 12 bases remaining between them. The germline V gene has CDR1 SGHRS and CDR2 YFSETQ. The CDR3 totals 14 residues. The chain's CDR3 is CASRTTGSSYEQYF. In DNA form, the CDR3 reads TGCGCCAGCAGGACGACGGGGAGCTCCTACGAGCAGTACTTC.

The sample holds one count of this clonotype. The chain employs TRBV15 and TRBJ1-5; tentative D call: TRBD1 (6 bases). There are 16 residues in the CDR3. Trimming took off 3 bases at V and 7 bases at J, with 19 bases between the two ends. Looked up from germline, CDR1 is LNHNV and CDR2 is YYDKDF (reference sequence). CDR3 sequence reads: CATSSEKRRGVQPQHF. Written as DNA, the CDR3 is TGTGCCACCAGCAGTGAAAAAAGGAGGGGGGTACAGCCCCAGCATTTT.

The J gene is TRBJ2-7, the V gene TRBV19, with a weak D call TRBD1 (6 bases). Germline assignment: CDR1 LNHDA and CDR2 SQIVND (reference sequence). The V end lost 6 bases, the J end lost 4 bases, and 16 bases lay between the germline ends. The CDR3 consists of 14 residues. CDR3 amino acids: CASSTTGAVYEQYF. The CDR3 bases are TGTGCCAGTAGCACGACAGGAGCTGTGTACGAGCAGTACTTC.

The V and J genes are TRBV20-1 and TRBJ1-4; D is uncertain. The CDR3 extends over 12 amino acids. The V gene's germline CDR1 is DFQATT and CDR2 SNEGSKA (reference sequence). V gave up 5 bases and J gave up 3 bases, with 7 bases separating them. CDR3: CSAPGPNEKLFF. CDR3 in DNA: TGCAGTGCTCCCGGACCTAATGAAAAACTGTTTTTT.

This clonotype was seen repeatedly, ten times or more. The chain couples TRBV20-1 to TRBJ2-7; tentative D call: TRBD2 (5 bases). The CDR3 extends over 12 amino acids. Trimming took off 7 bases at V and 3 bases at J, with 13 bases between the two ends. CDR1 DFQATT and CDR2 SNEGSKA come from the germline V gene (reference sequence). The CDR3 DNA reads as TGCAGTGTTGTGGGAGTGAGCTACGAGCAGTACTTC. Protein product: CSVVGVSYEQYF.

The CDR3 here is CSAINGEVGYTF. As DNA, the CDR3 is TGCAGTGCCATTAACGGGGAAGTGGGCTACACCTTC. The genes are TRBV20-1 and TRBJ1-2; D unresolved. Germline V gene sequence: CDR1 DFQATT, CDR2 SNEGSKA (reference sequence). This CDR3 contains 12 residues. Trimming stripped 6 bases from V and 8 bases from J, with 16 bases between.

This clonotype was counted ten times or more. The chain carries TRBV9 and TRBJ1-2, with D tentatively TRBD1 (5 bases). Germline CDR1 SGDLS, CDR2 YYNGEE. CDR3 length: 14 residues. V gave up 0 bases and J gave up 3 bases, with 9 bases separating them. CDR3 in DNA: TGTGCCAGCAGCGTAGCCCAGGGAGACTATGGCTACACCTTC. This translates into CASSVAQGDYGYTF. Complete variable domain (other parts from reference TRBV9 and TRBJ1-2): DSGVTQTPKHLITATGQRVTLRCSPRSGDLSVYWYQQSLDQGLQFLIQYYNGEERAKGNILERFSAQQFPDLHSELNLSSLELGDSALYFCASSVAQGDYGYTFGSGTRLTVV.

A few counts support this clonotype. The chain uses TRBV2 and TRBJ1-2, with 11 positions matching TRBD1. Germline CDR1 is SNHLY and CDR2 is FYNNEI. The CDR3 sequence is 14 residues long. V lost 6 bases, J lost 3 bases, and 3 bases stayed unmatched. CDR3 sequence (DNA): TGTGCCAGCAGACCGGGACAGGGGGACTATGGCTACACCTTC. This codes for CASRPGQGDYGYTF. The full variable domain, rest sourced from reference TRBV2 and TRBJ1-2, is EPEVTQTPSHQVTQMGQEVILRCVPISNHLYFYWYRQILGQKVEFLVSFYNNEISEKSEIFDDQFSVERPDGSNFTLKIRSTKLEDSAMYFCASRPGQGDYGYTFGSGTRLTVV.

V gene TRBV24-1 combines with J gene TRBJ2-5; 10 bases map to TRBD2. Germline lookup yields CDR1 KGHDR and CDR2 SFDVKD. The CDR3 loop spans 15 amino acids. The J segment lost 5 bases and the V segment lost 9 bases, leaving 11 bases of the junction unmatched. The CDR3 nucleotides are TGTGCCACCCGAAGCGGGAGGGACACCGGGGAGACCCAGTACTTC. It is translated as CATRSGRDTGETQYF.

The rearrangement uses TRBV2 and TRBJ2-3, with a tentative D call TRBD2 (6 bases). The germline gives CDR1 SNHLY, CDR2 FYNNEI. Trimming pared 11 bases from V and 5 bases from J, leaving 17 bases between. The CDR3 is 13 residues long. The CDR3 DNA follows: TGTGCCTCCAACGTGGGTAGCGGAGATACGCAGTATTTT. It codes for CASNVGSGDTQYF.